This T cell receptor (beta chain) was retrieved from a study of blood T cell repertoires in COVID-19. Study-level background: From T cells, B-cell-depleted T cells, or PBMCs came the material, which was cDNA or gDNA.

The Seattle patients, enrolled during active infection, were followed longitudinally. Produced via immunoSEQ multiplex PCR; TCRdb's table is partial and in-frame only. The sample gives some 150,000 clones, 70% to 90% of which show up once; 0.6% to 0.65% is in the top ten. The CDR3 totals 14 residues. Losses at the gene ends were 3 bases for V and 5 bases for J; bases not matched to a gene: 2. CDR1 is SGDLS and CDR2 is YYNGEE in the germline V gene. The chain is built from TRBV9 and TRBJ1-5; TRBD1 agrees at 10 bases. The receptor comes from a man in his 60s with COVID-19, enrolled during active disease. Sequenced material: peripheral blood. CDR3 sequence (DNA): TGTGCCAGCAGCGATGGACAGGGGGATCAGCCCCAGCATTTT. This gives the protein CASSDGQGDQPQHF. The complete variable domain, with remaining parts taken from reference TRBV9 and TRBJ1-5, reads DSGVTQTPKHLITATGQRVTLRCSPRSGDLSVYWYQQSLDQGLQFLIQYYNGEERAKGNILERFSAQQFPDLHSELNLSSLELGDSALYFCASSDGQGDQPQHFGDGTRLSIL.